The 21 T cell receptor beta chains given below trace back to one sample, sequenced in a study of blood T cell repertoires in COVID-19. Clones were sequenced by immunoSEQ multiplex PCR, and TCRdb holds only the in-frame ones, with some missing. The profile shows some 160,000 clones, just under 85% of them singletons. The sequenced sample was peripheral blood. These receptors all come from a woman aged 80 or over with COVID-19, enrolled during active disease.

This rearrangement joins TRBV28 to TRBJ2-7, with D perhaps matching TRBD1 (7 bases). Germline CDR1 reads MDHEN; CDR2 reads SYDVKM. The CDR3 consists of 13 residues. Trimming pared 5 bases from V and 2 bases from J, leaving 10 bases between. CDR3 residues: CASSAGQPYEQYF. CDR3 sequence (DNA): TGTGCCAGCAGTGCGGGACAGCCCTACGAGCAGTACTTC.

CDR3 region: CSVEGVGLAGGDNEQFF. CDR3 nucleotides: TGCAGCGTTGAAGGGGTAGGTCTAGCGGGAGGCGACAATGAGCAGTTCTTC. The chain uses TRBV29-1 and TRBJ2-1; 11 nucleotides agree with TRBD2. Germline V gene data show CDR1 as SQVTM and CDR2 as ANQGSEA. Trimming took 1 base from V and 5 from J; bases not matched to a gene: 10. The CDR3 is 17 amino acids.

The chain links TRBV19 to TRBJ1-4; D not certain. The germline V and J ends were trimmed by 4 bases and 7 bases, with 16 bases remaining between them. CDR1 is LNHDA, CDR2 SQIVND, per germline (reference sequence). The CDR3 runs to 15 residues. The chain's CDR3 is CASSTGLGSGEKLFF. CDR3 DNA: TGTGCCAGTAGTACCGGACTGGGGAGCGGTGAAAAACTGTTTTTT.

This clone has only a few counts. This sequence joins TRBV6-6 and TRBJ2-5, with 15 bases matching TRBD2. Germline lookup yields CDR1 MNHNY and CDR2 SVGAGI (reference sequence). The junction had 13 bases not matched to a gene; V was cut back by 5 bases and J by 9 bases. The CDR3 sequence is 17 residues long. CDR3 sequence: CASSPPPGLAGGGAQYF. The CDR3 region has the DNA TGTGCCAGCAGTCCCCCCCCCGGACTAGCGGGGGGGGGTGCCCAGTACTTC.

The V and J genes are TRBV21-1 and TRBJ2-4; the table gives TRBD2 as D, unverified against the DNA. TRBV21-1 is a known pseudogene. The CDR3 totals 15 residues. This chain's CDR3 is CASSRGILAKNIQYF. Written as DNA, the CDR3 is TGTGCCAGCAGTCGAGGAATTCTAGCCAAAAACATTCAGTACTTC.

In its sample, this clone was seen a few times. This sample includes further DNA sequences coding for the same CDR3. The rearrangement uses TRBV11-3 and TRBJ2-1; D remains ambiguous. CDR1 is SGHNT, CDR2 YENEEA, per germline. Trimming took off 1 base at V and 0 bases at J, with 4 bases between the two ends. The CDR3 sequence is 14 residues long. The CDR3 region is CASSLAGSYNEQFF. CDR3 bases: TGTGCCAGCAGCTTAGCGGGCTCCTACAATGAGCAGTTCTTC.

The rearrangement links TRBV6-5 to TRBJ2-5; 12 positions agree with TRBD2. Looked up from germline, CDR1 is MNHEY and CDR2 is SVGAGI. V dropped 6 bases and J dropped 5; count of bases not matched to a gene: 7. The CDR3 is 15 amino acids. The CDR3 nucleotides read TGTGCCAGCAGGCTACTAGCGGGGGGTGGTGAGACCCAGTACTTC. This gives the protein CASRLLAGGGETQYF.

V usage is TRBV18 and J usage is TRBJ1-3; possibly TRBD1 for D (5 bases). Germline V gene lookup returns CDR1 KGHSH and CDR2 LQKENI. V was trimmed by 1 base and J by 0 bases, leaving 10 bases between them. This CDR3 has 16 amino acids. CDR3: CASSPLRDSSGNTIYF. CDR3 sequence (DNA): TGTGCCAGCTCACCACTCAGGGATTCCTCTGGAAACACCATATATTTT.

This chain uses TRBV6-6 with TRBJ2-4; D is perhaps TRBD2 (6 bases). The V end was cut by 4 bases, the J end by 8 bases, with 9 bases between. The CDR3 runs to 12 residues. Germline V gene data show CDR1 as MNHNY and CDR2 as SVGAGI (reference sequence). The CDR3 DNA sequence: TGTGCCAGCAGTTCTGGAGGGGACATTCAGTACTTC. This translates into CASSSGGDIQYF.

The chain carries TRBV7-2 and TRBJ2-1; D gene ambiguous. V was clipped by 2 bases and J by 4 bases, with 9 bases between them. The CDR3 has 14 residues. Germline loops: CDR1 SGHTA, CDR2 FQGNSA. CDR3 residues: CASSLNPGYNEQFF. The CDR3 coding sequence is TGTGCCAGCAGCTTAAATCCAGGATACAATGAGCAGTTCTTC.

This clone appeared a few times. V usage is TRBV4-2 and J usage is TRBJ1-2; possibly TRBD1 for D (6 bases). Germline values: CDR1 LGHNA, CDR2 YNFKEQ. V was shortened by 4 bases and J by 4 bases, with 19 bases between the two germline ends. The CDR3 has 16 residues. The DNA for the CDR3 is TGTGCCAGCAGCCTGTCCGGGGGGCCGTCCCCCTATGGCTACACCTTC. Translating gives CASSLSGGPSPYGYTF.

The chain uses TRBV18 and TRBJ2-3, with 10 positions matching TRBD2. The CDR3 runs to 16 residues. V trimming: 5 bases; J trimming: 2 bases; junction bases outside the gene matches: 7. Germline values: CDR1 KGHSH, CDR2 LQKENI. In DNA, the CDR3 is TGTGCCAGCTCATCTAGCGGGGGACATTTCACAGATACGCAGTATTTT. This gives the protein CASSSSGGHFTDTQYF.

The CDR3 region is CASSQDPRVAEQYF. DNA for the CDR3: TGCGCCAGCAGCCAAGATCCCAGGGTCGCCGAGCAGTACTTC. The gene calls are TRBV4-1 and TRBJ2-7; a possible D gene is TRBD1 (5 bases). V was shortened by 0 bases and J by 6 bases, with 12 bases between the two germline ends. Germline CDR1 is MGHRA and CDR2 is YSYEKL. The CDR3 is 14 amino acids.

This clone was counted a single time. This chain uses TRBV21-1 with TRBJ1-2; the table's D call TRBD1 went unverified against the DNA. TRBV21-1 is a pseudogene locus. The length of the CDR3 is 13 residues. The CDR3 loop is CASSWGTDYGYTF. The CDR3 bases are TGTGCCAGCAGCTGGGGGACAGACTATGGCTACACCTTC.

The chain recombines TRBV5-1 with TRBJ2-3; D gene unclear. Looked up from germline, CDR1 is SGHRS and CDR2 is YFSETQ. CDR3 length: 14 residues. Trimming took 0 bases from V and 6 from J, leaving 11 bases between them. The CDR3 nucleotides read TGCGCCAGCAGCTTGGGGCAGTTCGATGATACGCAGTATTTT. It translates to CASSLGQFDDTQYF.

The V gene is TRBV28, the J gene TRBJ1-2; a weak D match, TRBD1 (6 bases). The CDR3 extends over 13 amino acids. Trimming stripped 3 bases from V and 4 bases from J, with 9 bases between. Per germline, CDR1 MDHEN and CDR2 SYDVKM. CDR3 sequence reads: CASSFTGRYGYTF. The CDR3 region has the DNA TGTGCCAGCAGTTTTACAGGGCGCTATGGCTACACCTTC.

The chain has TRBV27 and TRBJ1-2, with 7 bases fitting TRBD1. Germline assignment: CDR1 MNHEY and CDR2 SMNVEV (reference sequence). With 0 bases clipped from V and 8 bases from J, the junction kept 6 bases outside the gene matches. CDR3 size: 14 residues. DNA of the CDR3: TGTGCCAGCAGTTTATCGTTCAGGGGGGAAGGCTACACCTTC. As protein: CASSLSFRGEGYTF.

V usage is TRBV7-9 and J usage is TRBJ1-1, with a possible D match to TRBD1 (5 bases). The CDR3 has 14 residues. Trimming left V 2 bases short and J 3 bases short, with 10 bases between. Germline V gene sequence: CDR1 SEHNR, CDR2 FQNEAQ (reference sequence). The CDR3 coding sequence is TGTGCCAGCAGCTTACAGGGTGGGGACACTGAAGCTTTCTTT. Translation gives CASSLQGGDTEAFF.

The chain uses TRBV5-8 and TRBJ2-2; 10 bases fit TRBD2. This CDR3 has 15 residues. Germline V gene data show CDR1 as SGHTS and CDR2 as YDEGEE. V shed 0 bases and J 4 bases; nucleotides not matched to a gene: 0. CDR3 DNA: TGTGCCAGCAGCTTGGAGCGGGAGGGCACCGGGGAGCTGTTTTTT. Encoded protein: CASSLEREGTGELFF.

This clone appeared a few times. V is TRBV11-2 and J is TRBJ2-1; D perhaps matches TRBD2 (5 bases). The CDR3 contains 14 residues. V was cut by 5 bases and J by 4 bases, with 12 bases left in between. Germline V gives CDR1 SGHAT, CDR2 FQNNGV. The CDR3 DNA is TGTGCCAGCAGCCCACTGACTAATTACAATGAGCAGTTCTTC. Protein product: CASSPLTNYNEQFF.

Written as DNA, the CDR3 is TGTGCCAGCAGCCCGGGACTAGCGGGGATGTACCAAGAGACCCAGTACTTC. Translating gives CASSPGLAGMYQETQYF. The V gene is TRBV11-2, the J gene TRBJ2-5; 13 bases fit TRBD2. The V and J ends lost 5 bases and 0 bases, in that order; junction bases with no gene match: 6. Germline CDR1 and CDR2: SGHAT and FQNNGV. The CDR3 spans 17 residues. The full variable domain, completed using reference TRBV11-2 and TRBJ2-5, is EAGVAQSPRYKIIEKRQSVAFWCNPISGHATLYWYQQILGQGPKLLIQFQNNGVVDDSQLPKDRFSAERLKGVDSTLKIQPAKLEDSAVYLCASSPGLAGMYQETQYFGPGTRLLVL.